This record looks at one T cell receptor beta chain sequence and its context. The entry originates in a study of blood T cell repertoires in COVID-19. On the study more broadly: Acute and convalescent COVID-19 samples came from the United States, Italy and Spain. PBMCs, B-cell-depleted T cells, or T cells provided the cDNA or gDNA that made up the material.

In the original analysis: Amplification of reference gene primers provided the estimated nucleated cell counts. Sequencing was performed with immunoSEQ multiplex PCR; in TCRdb, only in-frame clones are kept and a portion is missing. V and J calls and clone size are as listed in that table; D and trimming were resolved from the DNA. The table shows roughly 30,000 clones, with 65% to 70% occurring only once. This receptor was obtained from a human donor in a cohort sampled during active COVID-19. Sequenced material: peripheral blood.

Here the CDR3 DNA reads TGTGCCAGAAGCTTGGCTTTAGGGGATGAGACCCAGTACTTC. Translated, it gives CARSLALGDETQYF. The chain combines TRBV5-3 with TRBJ2-5, with D perhaps matching TRBD1 (5 bases). TRBV5-3 is known as an ORF, though its function is uncertain. Trimming took 0 bases from V and 5 from J, leaving 11 bases between them. The CDR3 runs 14 residues.